The rows below give T cell receptor beta chains drawn from one sample of a study of blood T cell repertoires in COVID-19. Assay used: immunoSEQ multiplex PCR; TCRdb lists only in-frame clones, some missing. The sample holds under 150,000 clones, about 80% seen once. The sequenced sample consisted of peripheral blood. These receptor sequences come from a human donor in a cohort sampled during active COVID-19. Both conserved end residues are part of each CDR3. D genes are given only for firm matches. Only part of the rows carry a size: once, few, many, or a class if the clone is expanded.

>NA|TRBV18|TRBJ2-1|NA
TGTGCCAGCTCACTTTCATCAGTAGGGCAGGGGATTGGTGAGCAGTTCTTC
CASSLSSVGQGIGEQFF
>NA|TRBV2|TRBJ1-1|TRBD1
TGTGCCAGCAGTGAGAGGGGACAGGGGTTCACTGAAGCTTTCTTT
CASSERGQGFTEAFF
>NA|TRBV18|TRBJ1-5|TRBD1
TGTGCCAGCGCGCACAGGGGCTATAGCAATCAGCCCCAGCATTTT
CASAHRGYSNQPQHF
>NA|TRBV6-4|TRBJ2-3|TRBD1
TGTGCCAGCCGACCCAGGGGGACAGGGAAAGCAGATACGCAGTATTTT
CASRPRGTGKADTQYF
>NA|TRBV19|TRBJ1-5|NA
TGTGCCAGTAGTTCCGGGACACGGAAAGGGCCCCAGCATTTT
CASSSGTRKGPQHF
>NA|TRBV7-8|TRBJ1-4|TRBD1
TGTGCCAGCAGATCAGGGGGACTGGCAGGAAAACTGTTTTTT
CASRSGGLAGKLFF
>NA|TRBV3-1/TRBV3-2|TRBJ1-3|TRBD1
TGTGCCAGCAGCCGGACAGGGACAGGAAACACCATATATTTT
CASSRTGTGNTIYF
>NA|TRBV5-4|TRBJ2-7|NA
TGTGCCACCAAGGGGGACCCCAATTACGAGCAGTACTTC
CATKGDPNYEQYF
>NA|TRBV29-1|TRBJ2-2|NA
TGCAGCGTTTTGGACAGTTCGAACACCGGGGAGCTGTTTTTT
CSVLDSSNTGELFF
>NA|TRBV7-9|TRBJ1-1|NA
TGTGCCAGCAGCTTACCGGAAGGCGGCACTGAAGCTTTCTTT
CASSLPEGGTEAFF
>NA|TRBV5-4|TRBJ1-1|NA
TGTGCCAGCAGCACCGGACAGTCCCCGAACACTGAAGCTTTCTTT
CASSTGQSPNTEAFF
>few|TRBV27|TRBJ2-2|TRBD2
TGTGCCAGCAGTCGCGGACTAGCGGGGGGGAACACCGGGGAGCTGTTTTTT
CASSRGLAGGNTGELFF
>NA|TRBV29-1|TRBJ1-1|TRBD1
TGCAGCGTTGAAACAGGGGGCGGCCCTGAAGCTTTCTTT
CSVETGGGPEAFF
>NA|TRBV5-3|TRBJ2-7|NA
TGTGCCAGAAGCTTCTTGGTAACAGATAACTCCTACGAGCAGTACTTC
CARSFLVTDNSYEQYF
>NA|TRBV6-4|TRBJ2-1|TRBD2
TGTGCCAGCAGCCCGGGGGGGGTGTTAAAGGCTGAGCAGTTCTTC
CASSPGGVLKAEQFF
>NA|TRBV19|TRBJ1-2|TRBD1
TGTGCCAGTAGTGCCGGACAGGGGGACTATGGCTACACCTTC
CASSAGQGDYGYTF
>NA|TRBV5-1|TRBJ2-3|TRBD1
TGCGCCAGCAGCTTGGAGCAGGGGGCGTCAGATACGCAGTATTTT
CASSLEQGASDTQYF
>NA|TRBV7-9|TRBJ1-5|TRBD1
TGTGCCAGCAGCTTTTCAGGGGGCCAAAATCAGCCCCAGCATTTT
CASSFSGGQNQPQHF
>once|TRBV19|TRBJ1-5|NA
TGTGCCAGTAGCGGGGATCCCTATCTGGCCCAGCATTTT
CASSGDPYLAQHF
>NA|TRBV5-5|TRBJ1-6|NA
TGTGCCAGCATCAGCCGGGCGGCAGGGTCTAATTCACCCCTCCACTTT
CASISRAAGSNSPLHF
>NA|TRBV4-2|TRBJ2-2|NA
TGTGCCAGCAGCCAAGATGCGCTTGACACCGGGGAGCTGTTTTTT
CASSQDALDTGELFF
>once|TRBV11-2|TRBJ2-4|TRBD1
TGTGCCAGCAGCGCCCGACAGGGGTCAAACATTCAGTACTTC
CASSARQGSNIQYF
>NA|TRBV6-6|TRBJ2-1|NA
TGTGCCAGCGGAGCCGGGATCTACAATGAGCAGTTCTTC
CASGAGIYNEQFF
>NA|TRBV2|TRBJ2-7|NA
TGTGCCAGCAGTGAGGGCCCCACCGAGCAGTACTTC
CASSEGPTEQYF
>NA|TRBV6-1|TRBJ1-2|NA
TGTGCCAGCAGTGAAGCGGGGCGTAGCTGGGGCTACACCTTC
CASSEAGRSWGYTF
>NA|TRBV7-9|TRBJ2-7|NA
TGTGCCAGCAGCTCCACCGCAGACAGGTTCTACGAGCAGTACTTC
CASSSTADRFYEQYF
>NA|TRBV10-2|TRBJ2-7|NA
TGCGCCAGCAGTGAGATGGGGGTGGGTAGCGGTGCCTACGAGCAGTACTTC
CASSEMGVGSGAYEQYF
>NA|TRBV5-1|TRBJ2-2|NA
TGCGCCAGCAGCTTGGTCCCCAACTCGAACACCGGGGAGCTGTTTTTT
CASSLVPNSNTGELFF
>NA|TRBV30|TRBJ1-1|NA
TGTGCCTGGAGCGGCGAGGAGGGGATTGCTGAAGCTTTCTTT
CAWSGEEGIAEAFF
>few|TRBV7-9|TRBJ2-7|TRBD1
TGTGCCAGCAGCTTAGCGGCAGGGACAGCGAATTCCTACGAGCAGTACTTC
CASSLAAGTANSYEQYF
>NA|TRBV7-8|TRBJ2-5|NA
TGTGCCAGCAGCTTAGGCGGGGCACAAGAGACCCAGTACTTC
CASSLGGAQETQYF
>NA|TRBV29-1|TRBJ1-1|TRBD1
TGCAGCGTTTATGGACAGGCTAGAACTGAAGCTTTCTTT
CSVYGQARTEAFF
>NA|TRBV6-5|TRBJ2-7|TRBD1
TGTGCCAGCAGCCCCGGGACAGGGCAATCCTACGAGCAGTACTTC
CASSPGTGQSYEQYF
>NA|TRBV5-1|TRBJ2-3|NA
TGCGCCAGCAGCCACTCAGGCTCTACGCAGTATTTT
CASSHSGSTQYF
>NA|TRBV28|TRBJ2-1|NA
TGTGCCAGCAGCTCAGCAGGGCGAGATGGGCAGTTCTTC
CASSSAGRDGQFF
>NA|TRBV7-9|TRBJ1-3|TRBD1
TGTGCCAGCAGCTACCAGACAGGGGGAAACACCATATATTTT
CASSYQTGGNTIYF
>NA|TRBV19|TRBJ2-3|NA
TGTGCCAGTAGCGGACAGTTTAGCACAGATACGCAGTATTTT
CASSGQFSTDTQYF
>NA|TRBV5-1|TRBJ1-1|NA
TGCGCCAGCAGCCCAAGGGGCCTCGTAACGAACACTGAAGCTTTCTTT
CASSPRGLVTNTEAFF
>large|TRBV10-3|TRBJ2-7|NA
TGTGCCATCATGACAGAGAGCTACGAGCAGTACTTC
CAIMTESYEQYF
>NA|TRBV7-8|TRBJ1-6|NA
TGTGCCAGCAGCTTAAGGCAGGGGCGACGAGGAGGTGATTCACCCCTCCACTTT
CASSLRQGRRGGDSPLHF
>NA|TRBV5-1|TRBJ2-7|TRBD1
TGCGCCAGCAGCGGGCCGACAGGGGGCGAAGACTACGAGCAGTACTTC
CASSGPTGGEDYEQYF
>NA|TRBV11-2|TRBJ1-4|TRBD1
TGTGCCAGCAGCCTCATGGGACAGGGGGGCGAAAAACTGTTTTTT
CASSLMGQGGEKLFF
>NA|TRBV7-3|TRBJ2-2|NA
TGTGCCAGCAGCTCGTCGACAGCTTCGAACACCGGGGAGCTGTTTTTT
CASSSSTASNTGELFF
>NA|TRBV11-2|TRBJ1-4|NA
TGTGCCAGCAGCACGCGGGGGCCGGGTAGAGAAAAACTGTTTTTT
CASSTRGPGREKLFF
>NA|TRBV5-1|TRBJ1-2|TRBD1
TGCGCCAGCAGCTTGGATCAGGGGGCCTTTTATGGCTACACCTTC
CASSLDQGAFYGYTF